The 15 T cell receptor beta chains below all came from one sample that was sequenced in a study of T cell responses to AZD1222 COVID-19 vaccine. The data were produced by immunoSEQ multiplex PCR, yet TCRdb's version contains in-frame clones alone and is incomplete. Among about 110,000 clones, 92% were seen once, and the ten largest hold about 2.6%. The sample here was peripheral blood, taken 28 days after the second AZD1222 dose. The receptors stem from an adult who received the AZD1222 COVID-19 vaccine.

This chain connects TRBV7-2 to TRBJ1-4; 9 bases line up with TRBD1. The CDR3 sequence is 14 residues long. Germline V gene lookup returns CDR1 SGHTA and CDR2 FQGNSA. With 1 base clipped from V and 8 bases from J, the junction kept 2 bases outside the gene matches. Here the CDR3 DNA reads TGTGCCAGCAGCTTAGACAGGGGGCTCGAAAAACTGTTTTTT. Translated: CASSLDRGLEKLFF.

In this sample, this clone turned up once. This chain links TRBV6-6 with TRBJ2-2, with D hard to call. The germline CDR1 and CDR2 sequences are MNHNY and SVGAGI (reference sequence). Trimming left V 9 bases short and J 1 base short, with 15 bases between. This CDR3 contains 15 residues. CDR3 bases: TGTGCCAGTGTAACGGAGCCCCAGAACACCGGGGAGCTGTTTTTT. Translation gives CASVTEPQNTGELFF.

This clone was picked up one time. CDR3 amino acids: CSLSQGAIGETQYF. The CDR3 nucleotides read TGCAGCTTGTCACAGGGGGCTATCGGAGAGACCCAGTACTTC. The chain joins TRBV29-1 to TRBJ2-5; 9 positions agree with TRBD1. Germline CDR1 and CDR2: SQVTM and ANQGSEA. After removal of 8 bases from V and 4 bases from J, the junction contained 11 bases not matched to a gene. The CDR3 has 14 residues.

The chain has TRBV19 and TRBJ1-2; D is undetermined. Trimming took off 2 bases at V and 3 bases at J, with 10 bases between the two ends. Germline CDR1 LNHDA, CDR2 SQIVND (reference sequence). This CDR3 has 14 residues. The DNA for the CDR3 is TGTGCCAGTAGTATATGGGCGGCGGACTATGGCTACACCTTC. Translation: CASSIWAADYGYTF.

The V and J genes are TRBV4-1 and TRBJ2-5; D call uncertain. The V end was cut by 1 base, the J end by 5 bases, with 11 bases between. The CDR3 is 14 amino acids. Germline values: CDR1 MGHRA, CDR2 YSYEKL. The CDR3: CASSQGKGWETQYF. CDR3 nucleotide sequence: TGCGCCAGCAGCCAAGGGAAGGGTTGGGAGACCCAGTACTTC.

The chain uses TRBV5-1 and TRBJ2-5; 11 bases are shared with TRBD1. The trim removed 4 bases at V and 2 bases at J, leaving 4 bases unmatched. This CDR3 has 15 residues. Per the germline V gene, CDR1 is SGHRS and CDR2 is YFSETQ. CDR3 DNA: TGCGCCAGCAGCATAGGGACAGGGGGGCAAGAGACCCAGTACTTC. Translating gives CASSIGTGGQETQYF.

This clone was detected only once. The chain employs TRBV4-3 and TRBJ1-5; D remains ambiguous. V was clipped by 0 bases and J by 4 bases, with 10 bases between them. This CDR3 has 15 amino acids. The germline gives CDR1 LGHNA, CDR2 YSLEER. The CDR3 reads CASSQDLHGNQPQHF. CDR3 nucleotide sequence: TGCGCCAGCAGCCAAGATCTGCATGGGAATCAGCCCCAGCATTTT.

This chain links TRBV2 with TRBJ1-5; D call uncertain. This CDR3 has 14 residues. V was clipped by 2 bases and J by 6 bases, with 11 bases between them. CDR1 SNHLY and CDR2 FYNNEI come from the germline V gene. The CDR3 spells CASSEIIFGQPQHF. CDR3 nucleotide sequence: TGTGCCAGCAGTGAAATTATCTTCGGTCAGCCCCAGCATTTT.

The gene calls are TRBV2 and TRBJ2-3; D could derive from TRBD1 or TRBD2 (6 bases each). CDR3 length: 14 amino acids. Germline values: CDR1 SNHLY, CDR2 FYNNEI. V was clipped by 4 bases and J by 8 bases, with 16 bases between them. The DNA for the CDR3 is TGTGCCAGCAGTGCAACGGGGGCCCCTGGTACGCAGTATTTT. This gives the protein CASSATGAPGTQYF.

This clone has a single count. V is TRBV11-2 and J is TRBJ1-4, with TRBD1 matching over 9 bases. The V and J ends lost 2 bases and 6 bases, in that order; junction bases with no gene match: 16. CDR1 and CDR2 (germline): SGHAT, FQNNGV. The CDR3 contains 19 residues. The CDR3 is CASSLISRDRGVFDEKLFF. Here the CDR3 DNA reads TGTGCCAGCAGCTTAATCTCCCGCGACAGGGGGGTATTTGATGAAAAACTGTTTTTT.

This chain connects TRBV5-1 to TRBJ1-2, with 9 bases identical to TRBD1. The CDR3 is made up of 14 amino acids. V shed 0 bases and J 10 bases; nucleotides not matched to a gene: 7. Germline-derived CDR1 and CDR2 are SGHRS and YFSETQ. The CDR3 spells CASSLVGQGGDYTF. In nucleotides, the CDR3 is TGCGCCAGCAGCTTGGTGGGACAGGGAGGGGACTACACCTTC.

In DNA, the CDR3 is TGTGCCTGGAGTTCGATACCAGCGGGGGCCCCGGATACGCAGTATTTT. Its translation is CAWSSIPAGAPDTQYF. The genes are TRBV30 and TRBJ2-3; TRBD2 matches 8 bases. CDR1 GTSNPN and CDR2 SVGIG come from the germline V gene (reference sequence). Trimming cost V 2 bases and J 6 bases; bases outside gene matches: 13. The CDR3 has 16 amino acids.

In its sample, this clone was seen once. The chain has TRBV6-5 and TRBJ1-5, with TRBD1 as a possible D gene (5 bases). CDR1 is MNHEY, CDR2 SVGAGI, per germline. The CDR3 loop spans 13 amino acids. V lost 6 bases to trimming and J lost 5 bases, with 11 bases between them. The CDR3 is CASSRDLDQPQHF. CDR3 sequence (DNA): TGTGCCAGCAGCCGGGACCTAGATCAGCCCCAGCATTTT.

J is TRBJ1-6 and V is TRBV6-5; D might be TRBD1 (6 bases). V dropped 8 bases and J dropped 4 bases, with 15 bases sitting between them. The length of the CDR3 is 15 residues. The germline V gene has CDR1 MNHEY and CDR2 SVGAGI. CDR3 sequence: CASCPDSPYNSPLHF. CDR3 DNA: TGTGCCAGCTGCCCGGACAGTCCTTATAATTCACCCCTCCACTTT.

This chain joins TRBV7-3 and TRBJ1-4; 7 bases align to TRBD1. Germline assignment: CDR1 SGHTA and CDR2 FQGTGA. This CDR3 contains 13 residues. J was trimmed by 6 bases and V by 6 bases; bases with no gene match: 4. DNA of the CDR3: TGTGCCAGCAGTGCAGGGACAGATGAAAAACTGTTTTTT. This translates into CASSAGTDEKLFF.